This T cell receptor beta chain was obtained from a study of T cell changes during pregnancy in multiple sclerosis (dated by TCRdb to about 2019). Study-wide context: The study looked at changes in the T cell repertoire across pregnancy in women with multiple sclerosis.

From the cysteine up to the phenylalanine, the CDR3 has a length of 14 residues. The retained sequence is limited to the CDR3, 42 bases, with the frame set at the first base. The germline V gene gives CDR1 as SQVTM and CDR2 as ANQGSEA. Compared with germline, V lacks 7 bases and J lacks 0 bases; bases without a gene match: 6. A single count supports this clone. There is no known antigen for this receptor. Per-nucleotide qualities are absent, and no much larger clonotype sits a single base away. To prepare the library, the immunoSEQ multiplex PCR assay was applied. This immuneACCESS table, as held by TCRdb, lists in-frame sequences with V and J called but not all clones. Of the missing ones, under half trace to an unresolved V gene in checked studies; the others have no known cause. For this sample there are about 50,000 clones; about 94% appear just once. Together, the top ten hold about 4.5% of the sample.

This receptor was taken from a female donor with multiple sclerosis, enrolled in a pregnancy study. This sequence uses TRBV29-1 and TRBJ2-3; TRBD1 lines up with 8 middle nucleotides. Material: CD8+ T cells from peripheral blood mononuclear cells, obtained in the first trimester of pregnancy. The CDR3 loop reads CSATGDRSTDTQYF. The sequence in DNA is TGCAGCGCCACCGGGGACAGGAGCACAGATACGCAGTATTTT.